Each of the 12 T cell receptor beta chains below was sequenced from the same sample in a study of OX40 agonist ivuxolimab in advanced cancers. The protocol was immunoSEQ multiplex PCR, while the TCRdb copy is restricted to in-frame clones and leaves out a portion. The sample records under 55,000 clones, approximately 88% being singletons. Here the sequenced sample was CD4+ or CD8+ T cells sorted from blood, taken in a trial of the OX40 agonist ivuxolimab. The receptor source for this set is an adult with an advanced solid tumor such as melanoma, head and neck, liver or kidney cancer.

The chain joins TRBV5-1 to TRBJ2-3, with 13 bases identical to TRBD2. This CDR3 is 16 amino acids long. Germline CDR1 SGHRS, CDR2 YFSETQ. Unmatched junction bases numbered 11, after V lost 6 bases and J lost 7 bases. CDR3 DNA sequence: TGCGCCAGCACCCCCCTACTAGCGGGGGGGCTAAATACGCAGTATTTT. Protein: CASTPLLAGGLNTQYF.

The V and J genes are TRBV14 and TRBJ1-3; 7 bases are shared with TRBD1. Germline V gene sequence: CDR1 SGHDN, CDR2 FVKESK. This CDR3 has 20 residues. The trim removed 2 bases at V and 0 bases at J, leaving 16 bases unmatched. CDR3 sequence reads: CASSQRGLGTGRYSGNTIYF. The DNA for the CDR3 is TGTGCCAGCAGCCAAAGGGGGCTGGGGACGGGAAGATACTCTGGAAACACCATATATTTT. Drawing the rest from reference TRBV14 and TRBJ1-3, the complete variable domain is EAGVTQFPSHSVIEKGQTVTLRCDPISGHDNLYWYRRVMGKEIKFLLHFVKESKQDESGMPNNRFLAERTGGTYSTLKVQPAELEDSGVYFCASSQRGLGTGRYSGNTIYFGEGSWLTVV.

The V and J genes are TRBV9 and TRBJ2-3; 7 bases agree with TRBD2. The CDR3 has 15 residues. Trimming at V came to 1 base and at J to 5 bases, leaving 7 bases not matched to a gene. Germline V gene sequence: CDR1 SGDLS, CDR2 YYNGEE. CDR3 in amino acids: CASSVSGGSQDTQYF. CDR3 in DNA: TGTGCCAGCAGCGTATCAGGCGGGAGTCAAGATACGCAGTATTTT.

V gene TRBV5-5 combines with J gene TRBJ2-3; 8 bases fit TRBD2. CDR1 and CDR2 (germline): SGHKS, YYEKEE (reference sequence). This CDR3 is built from 15 residues. The V and J ends lost 0 bases and 3 bases, in that order; junction bases with no gene match: 3. The CDR3 loop is CASSLAGGITDTQYF. The CDR3 nucleotides are TGTGCCAGCAGCTTGGCGGGGGGGATAACAGATACGCAGTATTTT.

This clone showed up just a few times. The genes are TRBV9 and TRBJ1-1; D is ambiguous. Germline assignment: CDR1 SGDLS and CDR2 YYNGEE. This CDR3 contains 14 residues. Trimming shortened V by 4 bases and J by 8 bases, and 18 bases separated the two germline ends. The CDR3 protein is CASSPGRASGEAFF. In DNA form, the CDR3 reads TGTGCCAGCAGCCCAGGACGGGCTTCTGGGGAAGCTTTCTTT.

The chain recombines TRBV19 with TRBJ2-1; 8 bases line up with TRBD1. CDR3 length: 14 amino acids. The germline V gene encodes CDR1 LNHDA and CDR2 SQIVND (reference sequence). J lost 6 bases, V lost 6 bases, and 7 bases had no gene match. The DNA of the CDR3 is TGTGCCAGTAGGTCGACAGGGGTGGGCAATGAGCAGTTCTTC. Translated, it gives CASRSTGVGNEQFF.

The J gene is TRBJ2-7, the V gene TRBV4-3, with 8 positions matching TRBD1. The CDR3 is 16 amino acids. Per germline, CDR1 LGHNA and CDR2 YSLEER. V shed 1 base, J shed 0 bases, and the junction held 5 bases outside the gene matches. The DNA for the CDR3 is TGCGCCAGCAGCCAAGCCCCCGGACAGGGCTCCTACGAGCAGTACTTC. Translating it yields CASSQAPGQGSYEQYF.

V is TRBV11-2 and J is TRBJ2-5; a possible D gene is TRBD2 (6 bases). CDR3 length: 16 residues. The ends were cut back, 1 base at V and 2 bases at J, with 14 bases in the middle. CDR1 SGHAT and CDR2 FQNNGV come from the germline V gene. DNA of the CDR3: TGTGCCAGCAGCTTAGTCGGAGGGGACCCGCAAGAGACCCAGTACTTC. This codes for CASSLVGGDPQETQYF.

As regards this clone: Germline and junction disagree at one end, which may indicate a read error. The chain is built from TRBV7-9 and TRBJ2-1; TRBD2 agrees at 12 bases. The V gene's germline CDR1 is SEHNR and CDR2 FQNEAQ (reference sequence). CDR3 length: 13 amino acids. The CDR3 reads CASSLAGGDEQFF. As DNA, the CDR3 is TGTGCCAGCAGCCTAGCGGGAGGGGATGAGCAGTTCTTC.

The J gene is TRBJ2-7, the V gene TRBV19, with D possibly TRBD2 on 5 matching bases. Trimming cost V 1 base and J 7 bases, with 17 bases left between them. The length of the CDR3 is 15 residues. CDR1 and CDR2 (germline): LNHDA, SQIVND (reference sequence). The CDR3 bases are TGTGCCAGTAGTATAGCGGCCGTCCCCTCGGGGGAGCAGTACTTC. Its translation: CASSIAAVPSGEQYF.

The chain carries TRBV7-3 and TRBJ2-1, with TRBD1 identical over 8 bases. Germline assignment: CDR1 SGHTA and CDR2 FQGTGA. V lost 5 bases to trimming and J lost 5 bases; unmatched junction nucleotides: 5. CDR3 size: 14 residues. The CDR3 region has the DNA TGTGCCAGCAGCCCTGGACAGGGTAACAATGAGCAGTTCTTC. It yields the protein CASSPGQGNNEQFF.

The chain couples TRBV5-1 to TRBJ1-1; D might be TRBD1 (6 bases). This CDR3 has 15 amino acids. Germline V gives CDR1 SGHRS, CDR2 YFSETQ. V was pared by 1 base and J by 1 base, with 11 bases between. The CDR3 bases are TGCGCCAGCAGCTTGTTGGGGGCCCCGAACACTGAAGCTTTCTTT. Its translation is CASSLLGAPNTEAFF.